The TCR beta chain under discussion was sequenced for a study of blood T cell repertoires in COVID-19. TCRdb's copy holds only in-frame clones and misses some; the assay was immunoSEQ multiplex PCR. The table has around 47,000 clones, around 80% seen once. Followed over time, Seattle patients had been enrolled while infection was active. The sequenced sample was peripheral blood. The sequence came from a woman of 80 years or more with COVID-19, enrolled during active disease.

The CDR3 DNA sequence: TGTGCCAGCGGGCAGTTTAGCAATCAGCCCCAGCATTTT. Protein sequence: CASGQFSNQPQHF. The chain links TRBV2 to TRBJ1-5; unclear D gene. The CDR3 extends over 13 amino acids. The germline CDR1 and CDR2 sequences are SNHLY and FYNNEI. Trimming took off 8 bases at V and 0 bases at J, with 8 bases between the two ends.